A selection of T cell receptor beta chains follows, all from one sample in a study of blood T cell repertoires in COVID-19. Generated by immunoSEQ multiplex PCR, the TCRdb table keeps only in-frame clones and is missing some. The table lists about 250,000 clones, 90% of them singletons. The sample taken for sequencing was peripheral blood. These receptors were taken from a woman aged 55-70 years with COVID-19, enrolled during active disease. The CDR3 runs from the conserved cysteine through the conserved F or W. The D gene is left open where the match is weak. Some rows mark clone size as missing; the rest say once, few, many or name a class of expanded clone.

>few|TRBJ2-7|-|TRBV4-3
TGCGCCAGCAGCCAAGTTCCATCCGGCGAGCAGTACTTC
CASSQVPSGEQYF
>-|TRBJ1-2|-|TRBV4-3
TGCGCCAGCAGCCAAGAACAGAGCTCGTTGGGGGCCGGTGGCTACACCTTC
CASSQEQSSLGAGGYTF
>-|TRBJ2-7|TRBD1|TRBV7-8
TGTGCCAGCAGTGAAGGACAGGGTCTCTACGAGCAGTACTTC
CASSEGQGLYEQYF
>-|TRBJ1-1|-|TRBV6-5
TGTGCCAGCAGTTACTCGAGGTTTCCGGGGGGCACTGAAGCTTTCTTT
CASSYSRFPGGTEAFF
>-|TRBJ1-3|-|TRBV6-6
TGTGCCAGCAAAGCGACCGGAAACACCATATATTTT
CASKATGNTIYF
>-|TRBJ1-5|-|TRBV5-1
TGCGCCAGCAGCTTGGGCAGGAACGACGGGCCCCAGCATTTT
CASSLGRNDGPQHF
>-|TRBJ2-7|TRBD2|TRBV6-2/TRBV6-3
TGTGCCAGCAGTTACTTTCCCCTAAGCGGGGGGGCCTACGAGCAGTACTTC
CASSYFPLSGGAYEQYF
>-|TRBJ2-3|-|TRBV18
TGTGCCAGCTCACCTACGACTAGCACAGATACGCAGTATTTT
CASSPTTSTDTQYF
>-|TRBJ1-1|-|TRBV20-1
TGCAGTGCTAGTAAAACAGGGTTTGGCACTGAAGCTTTCTTT
CSASKTGFGTEAFF
>-|TRBJ1-1|-|TRBV7-2
TGTGCCAGCAGGCAGGGTATGAACACTGAAGCTTTCTTT
CASRQGMNTEAFF
>-|TRBJ2-7|TRBD2|TRBV6-2/TRBV6-3
TGTGCCAGCAGTTACTCGAGCGGGGGCCGGTACGAGCAGTACTTC
CASSYSSGGRYEQYF
>-|TRBJ1-1|-|TRBV6-5
TGTGCCAGCTCGCGGGGGGCGAAAGGAACTGAAGCTTTCTTT
CASSRGAKGTEAFF
>-|TRBJ1-2|TRBD1|TRBV6-5
TGTGCCAGCAGTACCGGGGACAGCAACTATGGCTACACCTTC
CASSTGDSNYGYTF
>-|TRBJ1-5|-|TRBV7-2
TGTGCCAGCAGCTTAGCGGAGCGGCAGCCCCAGCATTTT
CASSLAERQPQHF
>-|TRBJ1-2|TRBD1|TRBV7-2
TGTGCCAGCAGCTACGAAAGTACGGGACAGGATGGCTACACCTTC
CASSYESTGQDGYTF
>-|TRBJ1-5|-|TRBV7-9
TGTGCCAGCAGCTTAGAGGCAGGATATGATCAGCCCCAGCATTTT
CASSLEAGYDQPQHF
>-|TRBJ2-5|TRBD1|TRBV7-9
TGTGCCAGCAGCCCTGGACAGGGGGCTGGAGAGACCCAGTACTTC
CASSPGQGAGETQYF
>-|TRBJ1-3|TRBD1|TRBV3-1/TRBV3-2
TGTGCCAGCAGCCCCCGTTCAGGGGGGGGAAACACCATATATTTT
CASSPRSGGGNTIYF
>-|TRBJ1-1|-|TRBV12-3/TRBV12-4
TGTGCCAGCAGTCCAGACTTTCACACTGAAGCTTTCTTT
CASSPDFHTEAFF
>once|TRBJ1-3|-|TRBV5-6
TGTGCCAGCAGCTCCTTCTCTGGAAACACCATATATTTT
CASSSFSGNTIYF
>-|TRBJ1-1|TRBD1|TRBV9
TGTGCCAGCAGCCCCCGGACAGGGTTCGACACTGAAGCTTTCTTT
CASSPRTGFDTEAFF
>-|TRBJ2-3|-|TRBV7-9
TGTGCCAGCAGCTTATTGGGCGAAGATACGCAGTATTTT
CASSLLGEDTQYF
>-|TRBJ1-6|TRBD1|TRBV6-5
TGTGCCAGCAATACACAGGGGCAAAATTCACCCCTCCACTTT
CASNTQGQNSPLHF
>-|TRBJ1-5|TRBD1|TRBV19
TGTGCCAGTAGTATACCTTCCGGGACAGCAGTTCATGGAAATCAGCCCCAGCATTTT
CASSIPSGTAVHGNQPQHF
>-|TRBJ1-6|-|TRBV7-2
TGTGCCAGCAGCTTAGCCCTGGGGGGGGGAGGTTCCTATAATTCACCCCTCCACTTT
CASSLALGGGGSYNSPLHF
>-|TRBJ1-2|TRBD1|TRBV6-6
TGTGCCAGCAGTTACCCGGAGGACAGGGTTTCAAACACCTTC
CASSYPEDRVSNTF
>-|TRBJ2-7|TRBD1|TRBV6-2/TRBV6-3
TGTGCCAGCAGTATTACCCCAGGGGGAACCTACGAGCAGTACTTC
CASSITPGGTYEQYF
>-|TRBJ1-1|-|TRBV15
TGTGCCACCAGCAGAGGACAGAGTAACACTGAAGCTTTCTTT
CATSRGQSNTEAFF
>-|TRBJ1-1|-|TRBV6-5
TGTGCCAGCAGTAACGGGTGGTGGACTGAAGCTTTCTTT
CASSNGWWTEAFF
>-|TRBJ1-1|-|TRBV6-7
TGTGCCAGCACTCACAGGGAGAACACTGAAGCTTTCTTT
CASTHRENTEAFF
>once|TRBJ2-5|-|TRBV20-1
TGCAGTGCTAGTGGTGCGGGAACGCGGGAGACCCAGTACTTC
CSASGAGTRETQYF
>-|TRBJ2-2|-|TRBV7-2
TGTGCCAGCAGCGATAGAAGGACAGCGACCGGGGAGCTGTTTTTT
CASSDRRTATGELFF
>-|TRBJ2-7|-|TRBV12-3/TRBV12-4
TGTGCCAGCAGAGGAGAAGTCGGCAACGAGCAGTACTTC
CASRGEVGNEQYF
>once|TRBJ1-1|-|TRBV30
TGTGCCTGGAGTCTCCGGACACCTAACACTGAAGCTTTCTTT
CAWSLRTPNTEAFF
>-|TRBJ2-1|TRBD2|TRBV10-3
TGTGCCATCAAAGGACTAGCCGACTACAATGAGCAGTTCTTC
CAIKGLADYNEQFF